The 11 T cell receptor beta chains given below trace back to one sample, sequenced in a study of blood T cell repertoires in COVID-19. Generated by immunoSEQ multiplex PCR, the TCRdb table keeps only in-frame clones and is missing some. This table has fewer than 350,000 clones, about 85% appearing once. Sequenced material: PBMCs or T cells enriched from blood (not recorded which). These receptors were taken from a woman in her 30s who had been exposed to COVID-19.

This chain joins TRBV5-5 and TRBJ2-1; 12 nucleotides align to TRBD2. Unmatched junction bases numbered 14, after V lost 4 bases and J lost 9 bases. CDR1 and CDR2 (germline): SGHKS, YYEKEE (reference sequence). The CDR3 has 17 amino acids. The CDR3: CASSLVDRLAGEAEQFF. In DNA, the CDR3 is TGTGCCAGCAGCCTAGTGGACCGACTAGCGGGGGAGGCTGAGCAGTTCTTC.

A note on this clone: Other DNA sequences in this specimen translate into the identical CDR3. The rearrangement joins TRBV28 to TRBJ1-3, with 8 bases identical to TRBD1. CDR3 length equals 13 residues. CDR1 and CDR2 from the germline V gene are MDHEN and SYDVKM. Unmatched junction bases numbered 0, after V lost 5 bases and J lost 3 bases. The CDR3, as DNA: TGTGCCAGCAGTACAGGGGGTGGAAACACCATATATTTT. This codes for CASSTGGGNTIYF.

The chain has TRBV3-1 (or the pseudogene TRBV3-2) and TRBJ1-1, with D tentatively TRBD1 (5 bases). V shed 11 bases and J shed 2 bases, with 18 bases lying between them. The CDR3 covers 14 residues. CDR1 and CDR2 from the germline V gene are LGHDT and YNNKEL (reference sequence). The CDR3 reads CAQGRGAYNTEAFF. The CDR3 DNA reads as TGTGCCCAAGGGAGGGGAGCTTATAACACTGAAGCTTTCTTT.

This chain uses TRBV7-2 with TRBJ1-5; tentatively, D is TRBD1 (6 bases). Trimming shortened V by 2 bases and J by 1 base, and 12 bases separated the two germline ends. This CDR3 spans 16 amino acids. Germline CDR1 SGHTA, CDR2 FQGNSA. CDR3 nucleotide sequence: TGTGCCAGCAGCTTATTGCCAGGGGTGAGCAATCAGCCCCAGCATTTT. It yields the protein CASSLLPGVSNQPQHF.

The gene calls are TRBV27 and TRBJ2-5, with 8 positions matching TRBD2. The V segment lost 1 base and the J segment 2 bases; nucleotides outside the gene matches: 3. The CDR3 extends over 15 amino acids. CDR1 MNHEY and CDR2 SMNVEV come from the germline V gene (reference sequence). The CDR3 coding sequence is TGTGCCAGCAGTTTATTAGCGGGACCGCAAGAGACCCAGTACTTC. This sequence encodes CASSLLAGPQETQYF.

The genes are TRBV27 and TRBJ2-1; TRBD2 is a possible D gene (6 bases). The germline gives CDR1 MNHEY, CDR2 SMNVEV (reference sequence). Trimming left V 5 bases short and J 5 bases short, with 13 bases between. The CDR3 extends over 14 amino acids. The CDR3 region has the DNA TGTGCCAGCAGTCGAAGGGGACTTAACAATGAGCAGTTCTTC. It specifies CASSRRGLNNEQFF.

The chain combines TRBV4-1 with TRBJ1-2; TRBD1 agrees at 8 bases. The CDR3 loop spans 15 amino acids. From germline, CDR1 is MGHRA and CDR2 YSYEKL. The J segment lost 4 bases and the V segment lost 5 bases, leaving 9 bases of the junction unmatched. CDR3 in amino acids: CASSSGQGASYGYTF. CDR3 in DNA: TGCGCCAGCAGCTCAGGCCAGGGGGCGAGCTATGGCTACACCTTC.

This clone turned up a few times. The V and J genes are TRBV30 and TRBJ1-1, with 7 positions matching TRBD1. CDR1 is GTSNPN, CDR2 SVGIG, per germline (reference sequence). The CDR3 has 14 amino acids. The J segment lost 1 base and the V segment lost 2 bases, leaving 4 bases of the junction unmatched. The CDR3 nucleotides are TGTGCCTGGAGTCCGACAGGGCGGAACACTGAAGCTTTCTTT. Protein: CAWSPTGRNTEAFF.

CDR3 nucleotides: TGCGCCAGCAGCTTGGTAAGCCCGTCGATCGACGAGCAGTACTTC. This encodes CASSLVSPSIDEQYF. This chain connects TRBV5-1 to TRBJ2-7; no clear D gene. The germline V and J ends were trimmed by 0 bases and 5 bases, with 15 bases remaining between them. The germline V gene encodes CDR1 SGHRS and CDR2 YFSETQ. The CDR3 covers 15 residues.

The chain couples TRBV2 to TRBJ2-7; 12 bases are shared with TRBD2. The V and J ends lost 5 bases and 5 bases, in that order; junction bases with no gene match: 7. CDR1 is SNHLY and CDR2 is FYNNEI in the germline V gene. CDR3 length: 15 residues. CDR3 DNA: TGTGCCAGCAGTCCCAATCTAGCGGGAGGGGACGAGCAGTACTTC. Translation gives CASSPNLAGGDEQYF.

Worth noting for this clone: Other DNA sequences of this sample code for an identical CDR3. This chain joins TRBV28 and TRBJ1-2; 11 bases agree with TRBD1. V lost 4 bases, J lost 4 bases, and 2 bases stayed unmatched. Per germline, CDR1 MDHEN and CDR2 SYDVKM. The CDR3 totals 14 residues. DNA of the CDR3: TGTGCCAGCAGTTCGGGACAGGGGGTCTATGGCTACACCTTC. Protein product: CASSSGQGVYGYTF.